One sample yielded the 12 T cell receptor beta chains listed below, sequenced in a study of identical twins. From the 5' RACE reads, TCRdb called clonotypes with MiXCR, one entry per CDR3 protein. The top ten hold 1.6% of the sample, which has approximately 600,000 distinct CDR3 sequences, around 7.5% seen once. These same data were also listed under a study on yellow fever vaccine responses in identical twins.

The specimen sequenced was PBMCs. The origin of the receptors is a young woman in good health.

This clonotype was seen repeatedly, ten times or more. The chain couples TRBV5-1 to TRBJ2-3; 11 bases line up with TRBD2. The CDR3 covers 15 residues. Looked up from germline, CDR1 is SGHRS and CDR2 is YFSETQ. J gave up 7 bases and V 4 bases, and 8 bases lay outside the gene matches. CDR3 nucleotides: TGCGCCAGCAGCCCCCGGACTAGCGGGCTAAATACGCAGTATTTT. Translated: CASSPRTSGLNTQYF.

The sample holds many counts of this clonotype. The chain uses TRBV28 and TRBJ2-1; 7 bases are shared with TRBD2. The germline V gene has CDR1 MDHEN and CDR2 SYDVKM. CDR3 size: 15 residues. V gave up 5 bases and J gave up 4 bases; unmatched junction bases: 8. CDR3 nucleotide sequence: TGTGCCAGCAGTCACCACGGGACTACTTACAATGAGCAGTTCTTC. Protein sequence: CASSHHGTTYNEQFF. Looking up the rest from reference TRBV28 and TRBJ2-1 gives the full variable domain: DVKVTQSSRYLVKRTGEKVFLECVQDMDHENMFWYRQDPGLGLRLIYFSYDVKMKEKGDIPEGYSVSREKKERFSLILESASTNQTSMYLCASSHHGTTYNEQFFGPGTRLTVL.

This clonotype was seen a few times. The chain employs TRBV11-3 and TRBJ2-1, with a tentative D call TRBD2 (5 bases). Germline CDR1 is SGHNT and CDR2 is YENEEA. V lost 3 bases and J 8 bases, leaving 14 bases between the germline ends. The CDR3 consists of 14 residues. Here the CDR3 reads CASSFGGPGYEQFF. The DNA of the CDR3 is TGTGCCAGCAGCTTTGGAGGCCCCGGGTATGAGCAGTTCTTC.

Notes on this clonotype: Mismatch with germline at one junction end may stem from a read error. The V gene is TRBV25-1, the J gene TRBJ1-5; D is unclear. This CDR3 contains 12 residues. The V gene's germline CDR1 is MGHDK and CDR2 SYGVNS. As DNA, the CDR3 is TGTGCCAGCAGTAATGGGAATCAGCCCCGGCATTTT. Translation: CASSNGNQPRHF.

This clonotype was recorded at least ten times. DNA for the CDR3: TGTGCCAGCAGCTTAGGACTAGCGATAGAAGAGACCCAGTACTTC. The encoded protein is CASSLGLAIEETQYF. The genes are TRBV7-9 and TRBJ2-5, with 8 bases matching TRBD2. Germline loops: CDR1 SEHNR, CDR2 FQNEAQ (reference sequence). V lost 1 base and J lost 3; bases outside the gene matches: 4. The CDR3 has 15 residues.

This clonotype was counted at least ten times. This chain connects TRBV29-1 to TRBJ2-3; possible D gene TRBD1, 5 bases. Germline assignment: CDR1 SQVTM and CDR2 ANQGSEA. Trimming removed 3 bases at V and 3 bases at J, with 13 bases between. CDR3 size: 14 residues. This CDR3 is CSVEGRQGTDTQYF. The CDR3 DNA reads as TGCAGCGTTGAGGGTCGGCAGGGAACAGATACGCAGTATTTT.

This clonotype was detected a few times. This chain links TRBV29-1 with TRBJ2-1; 11 bases line up with TRBD2. V was clipped by 0 bases and J by 3 bases; unmatched bases: 7. CDR3 length: 17 residues. Germline CDR1 SQVTM, CDR2 ANQGSEA. Here the CDR3 reads CSVEEGASGRFYNEQFF. The CDR3 DNA reads TGCAGCGTTGAAGAAGGGGCTAGCGGGAGGTTCTACAATGAGCAGTTCTTC.

This clonotype occurred many times. The V and J genes are TRBV12-3 or TRBV12-4 and TRBJ2-4, with 11 bases lining up with TRBD2. The CDR3 runs to 18 residues. V trimming: 6 bases; J trimming: 3 bases; junction bases outside the gene matches: 13. The DNA of the CDR3 is TGTGCCAGCAGCACGCTTGGACTAGCGGGTTGGGACAAAAACATTCAGTACTTC. It codes for CASSTLGLAGWDKNIQYF.

This clonotype was observed a handful of times. Compared with germline, one end of the junction differs, possibly owing to a read error. This rearrangement joins TRBV3-1 to TRBJ2-7, with 7 bases fitting TRBD2. The CDR3 runs to 15 residues. Germline V CDR1 and CDR2: LGHDT, YNNKEL (reference sequence). CDR3 coding DNA: TGTGCCACCAGCCAGCAAGCGGGAACAAACTACGAGCAGTACTTC. Its translation is CATSQQAGTNYEQYF.

This clonotype was observed at least ten times. The CDR3 nucleotides read TGTGCCAGCAGCCTAGCAGGGCCTACTAATGAAAAACTGTTTTTT. Amino acids: CASSLAGPTNEKLFF. The chain couples TRBV12-3 or TRBV12-4 to TRBJ1-4; D is possibly TRBD1 (5 bases). The CDR3 has 15 residues. The V end was cut by 6 bases, the J end by 2 bases, with 13 bases between.

This clonotype was picked up a small number of times. The chain links TRBV20-1 to TRBJ2-7; D may be TRBD1 or TRBD2 (5 bases each). Deletions cut 8 bases from V and 3 bases from J, with 17 bases between. This CDR3 contains 13 residues. CDR1 is DFQATT, CDR2 SNEGSKA, per germline (reference sequence). The CDR3 loop reads CSFYEGRNYEQYF. CDR3 sequence (DNA): TGCAGTTTCTACGAGGGGCGGAACTACGAGCAGTACTTC.

This clonotype has more than one count but fewer than ten. The rearrangement uses TRBV12-3 or TRBV12-4 and TRBJ2-1; D possibly corresponds to TRBD2 (6 bases). The V end lost 2 bases, the J end lost 2 bases, and 13 bases lay between the germline ends. The CDR3 is 16 residues long. The CDR3 region has the DNA TGTGCCAGCAGTTTAAGGGCGGGAAACACCTACAATGAGCAGTTCTTC. It specifies CASSLRAGNTYNEQFF.